The 8 T cell receptor beta chains listed next were all sequenced from one sample in a study of T cell changes during pregnancy in multiple sclerosis. Here immunoSEQ multiplex PCR was the method, and the copy in TCRdb shows in-frame clones only, minus some. Seen here are about 100,000 clones, 92% observed once, and the top ten hold just under 2%. The input for sequencing was peripheral blood, taken after pregnancy. The receptors were sampled from a female donor with multiple sclerosis, enrolled in a pregnancy study.

The chain recombines TRBV11-3 with TRBJ1-5; TRBD1 might be the D (6 bases). The V end lost 5 bases, the J end lost 6 bases, and 14 bases lay between the germline ends. The CDR3 is 14 residues long. The germline gives CDR1 SGHNT, CDR2 YENEEA. CDR3 nucleotides: TGTGCCAGCAGCCGAGGGGGGGATGCTCAGCCCCAGCATTTT. It codes for CASSRGGDAQPQHF. Full variable domain (missing parts from reference TRBV11-3 and TRBJ1-5): EAGVVQSPRYKIIEKKQPVAFWCNPISGHNTLYWYLQNLGQGPELLIRYENEEAVDDSQLPKDRFSAERLKGVDSTLKIQPAELGDSAVYLCASSRGGDAQPQHFGDGTRLSIL.

Here the CDR3 reads CASTVSTDGYTF. The CDR3, as DNA: TGTGCCAGCACAGTTTCGACAGATGGCTACACCTTC. The chain couples TRBV7-2 to TRBJ1-2; tentatively, D is TRBD1 (5 bases). CDR3 length: 12 amino acids. Trimming removed 7 bases at V and 6 bases at J, with 12 bases between. CDR1 SGHTA and CDR2 FQGNSA come from the germline V gene.

The chain joins TRBV10-3 to TRBJ2-4; perhaps TRBD1 as D (6 bases). V lost 5 bases, J lost 8 bases, and 13 bases lay in between. Germline V gene lookup returns CDR1 ENHRY and CDR2 SYGVKD. The CDR3 contains 13 residues. As DNA, the CDR3 is TGTGCCATCAGTACAGGGTTTGGGGACATTCAGTACTTC. Its translation is CAISTGFGDIQYF.

The chain recombines TRBV29-1 with TRBJ2-1; TRBD2 might be the D (6 bases). The CDR3 totals 13 residues. V lost 2 bases and J 9 bases, leaving 14 bases between the germline ends. The germline V gene has CDR1 SQVTM and CDR2 ANQGSEA. CDR3 DNA sequence: TGCAGCGTTGAACCCCAGGGACTGGGTGAGCAGTTCTTC. Translating it yields CSVEPQGLGEQFF.

The genes are TRBV11-2 and TRBJ2-5; D remains unclear. The CDR3 loop spans 18 amino acids. Deletions cut 1 base from V and 2 bases from J, with 20 bases between. Germline V CDR1 and CDR2: SGHAT, FQNNGV. Here the CDR3 reads CASSLVPTEVWVQETQYF. As DNA, the CDR3 is TGTGCCAGCAGCTTAGTACCCACTGAGGTTTGGGTACAAGAGACCCAGTACTTC.

This chain uses TRBV6-9 with TRBJ2-7, with 11 bases matching TRBD1. V gave up 4 bases and J gave up 6 bases; unmatched junction bases: 8. CDR3 size: 15 residues. The germline V gene has CDR1 MNHGY and CDR2 SVAAGI. CDR3 in DNA: TGTGCCAGCAGTTTCGGATCGGGACAGGGGGGCGAGCAGTACTTC. It specifies CASSFGSGQGGEQYF.

The rearrangement uses TRBV4-1 and TRBJ2-1, with 7 bases aligning to TRBD2. Unmatched junction bases numbered 14, after V lost 0 bases and J lost 6 bases. The CDR3 has 18 amino acids. The V gene's germline CDR1 is MGHRA and CDR2 YSYEKL. CDR3 residues: CASSQDKWEGRNRNEQFF. Here the CDR3 DNA reads TGCGCCAGCAGCCAAGATAAATGGGAGGGTCGAAATCGCAATGAGCAGTTCTTC.

The CDR3 here is CASSPLQGVYYEQYF. The CDR3 bases are TGCGCCAGCAGCCCCTTACAGGGCGTTTACTACGAGCAGTACTTC. The V and J genes are TRBV5-1 and TRBJ2-7; D might be TRBD1 (6 bases). The CDR3 is 15 residues long. Germline V lookup: CDR1 SGHRS, CDR2 YFSETQ. The germline V and J ends were trimmed by 4 bases and 3 bases, with 17 bases remaining between them.